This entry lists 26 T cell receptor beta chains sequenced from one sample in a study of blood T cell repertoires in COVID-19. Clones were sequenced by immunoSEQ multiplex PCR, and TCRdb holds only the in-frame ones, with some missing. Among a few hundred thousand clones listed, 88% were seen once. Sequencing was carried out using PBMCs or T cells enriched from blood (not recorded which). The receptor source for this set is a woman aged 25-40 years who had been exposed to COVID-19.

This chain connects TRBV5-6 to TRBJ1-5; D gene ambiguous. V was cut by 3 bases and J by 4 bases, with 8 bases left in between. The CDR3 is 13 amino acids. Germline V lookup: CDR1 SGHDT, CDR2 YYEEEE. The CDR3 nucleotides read TGTGCCAGCAGCTCGAGAAGAAATCAGCCCCAGCATTTT. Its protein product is CASSSRRNQPQHF. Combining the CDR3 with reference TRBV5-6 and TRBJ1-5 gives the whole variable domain DAGVTQSPTHLIKTRGQQVTLRCSPKSGHDTVSWYQQALGQGPQFIFQYYEEEERQRGNFPDRFSGHQFPNYSSELNVNALLLGDSALYLCASSSRRNQPQHFGDGTRLSIL.

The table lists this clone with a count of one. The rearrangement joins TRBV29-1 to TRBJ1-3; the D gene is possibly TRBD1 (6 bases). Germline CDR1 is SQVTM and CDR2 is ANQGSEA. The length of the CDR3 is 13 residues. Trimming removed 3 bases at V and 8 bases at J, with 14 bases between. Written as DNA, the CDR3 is TGCAGCGTTGATGTCGCAGGGGCGGACACCATATATTTT. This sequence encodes CSVDVAGADTIYF.

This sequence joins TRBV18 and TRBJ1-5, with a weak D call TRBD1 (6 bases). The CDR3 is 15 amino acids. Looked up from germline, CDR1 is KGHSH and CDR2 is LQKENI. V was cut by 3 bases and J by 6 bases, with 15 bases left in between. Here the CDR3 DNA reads TGTGCCAGCTCACCGCGGGGGCTCAAAGGTCAGCCCCAGCATTTT. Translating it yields CASSPRGLKGQPQHF.

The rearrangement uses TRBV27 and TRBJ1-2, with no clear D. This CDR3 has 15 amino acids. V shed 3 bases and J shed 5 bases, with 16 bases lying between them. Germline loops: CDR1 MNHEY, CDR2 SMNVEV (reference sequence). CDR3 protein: CASSFGRGGRYGYTF. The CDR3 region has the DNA TGTGCCAGCAGTTTTGGGCGTGGAGGGAGGTATGGCTACACCTTC.

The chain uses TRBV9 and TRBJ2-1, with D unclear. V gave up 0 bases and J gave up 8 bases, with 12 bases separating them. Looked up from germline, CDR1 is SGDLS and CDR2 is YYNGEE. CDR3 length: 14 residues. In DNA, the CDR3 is TGTGCCAGCAGCGTAGATGGAGTTGGCGATGAGCAGTTCTTC. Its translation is CASSVDGVGDEQFF.

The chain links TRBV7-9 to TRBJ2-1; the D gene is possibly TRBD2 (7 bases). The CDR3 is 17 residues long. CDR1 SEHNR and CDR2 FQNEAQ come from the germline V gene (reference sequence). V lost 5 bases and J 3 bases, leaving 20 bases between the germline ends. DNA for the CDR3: TGTGCCAGCAGCCCCAGGGGAGGGGGAGGTCTCTACAATGAGCAGTTCTTC. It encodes CASSPRGGGGLYNEQFF.

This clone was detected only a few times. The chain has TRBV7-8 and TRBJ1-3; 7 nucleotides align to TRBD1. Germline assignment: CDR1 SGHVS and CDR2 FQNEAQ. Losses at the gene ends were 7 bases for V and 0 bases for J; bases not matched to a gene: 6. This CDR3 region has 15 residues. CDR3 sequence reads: CASIPNRGSGNTIYF. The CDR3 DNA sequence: TGTGCCAGCATCCCGAACAGGGGCTCTGGAAACACCATATATTTT.

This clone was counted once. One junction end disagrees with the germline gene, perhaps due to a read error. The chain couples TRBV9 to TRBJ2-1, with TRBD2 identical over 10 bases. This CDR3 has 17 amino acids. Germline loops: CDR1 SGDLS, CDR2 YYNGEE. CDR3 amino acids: CARGGASGRLSSNEQFF. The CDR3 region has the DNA TGCGCCCGCGGGGGGGCTAGCGGGAGACTAAGTAGCAATGAGCAGTTCTTC.

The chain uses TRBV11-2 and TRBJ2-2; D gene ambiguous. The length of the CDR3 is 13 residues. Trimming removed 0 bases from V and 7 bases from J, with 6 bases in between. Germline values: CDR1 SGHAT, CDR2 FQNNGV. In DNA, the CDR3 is TGTGCCAGCAGCTTAGATAGAGGCGGGGAGCTGTTTTTT. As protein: CASSLDRGGELFF.

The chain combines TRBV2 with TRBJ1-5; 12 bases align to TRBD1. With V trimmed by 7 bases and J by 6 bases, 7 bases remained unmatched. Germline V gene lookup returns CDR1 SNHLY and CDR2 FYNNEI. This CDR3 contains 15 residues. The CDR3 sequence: CASTPGQGAVQPQHF. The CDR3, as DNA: TGTGCCAGCACCCCGGGACAGGGGGCGGTTCAGCCCCAGCATTTT.

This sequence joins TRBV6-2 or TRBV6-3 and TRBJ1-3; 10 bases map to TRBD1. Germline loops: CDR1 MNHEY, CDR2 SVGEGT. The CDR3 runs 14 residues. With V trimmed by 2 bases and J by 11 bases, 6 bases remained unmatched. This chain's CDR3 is CASSYQGQGISIYF. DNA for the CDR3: TGTGCCAGCAGTTACCAGGGACAGGGGATCTCCATATATTTT.

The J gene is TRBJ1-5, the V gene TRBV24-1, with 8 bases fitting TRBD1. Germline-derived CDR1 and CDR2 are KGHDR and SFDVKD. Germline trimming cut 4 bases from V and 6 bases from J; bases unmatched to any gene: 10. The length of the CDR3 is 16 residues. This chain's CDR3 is CATSDSRQGLGQPQHF. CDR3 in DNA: TGTGCCACCAGTGACTCCCGACAGGGGTTGGGTCAGCCCCAGCATTTT.

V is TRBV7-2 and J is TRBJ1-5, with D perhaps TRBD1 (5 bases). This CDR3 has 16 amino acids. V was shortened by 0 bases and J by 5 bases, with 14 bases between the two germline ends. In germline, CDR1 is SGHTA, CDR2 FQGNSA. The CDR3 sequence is CASSLAGGKWDQPQHF. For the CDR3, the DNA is TGTGCCAGCAGCTTAGCGGGGGGGAAGTGGGATCAGCCCCAGCATTTT.

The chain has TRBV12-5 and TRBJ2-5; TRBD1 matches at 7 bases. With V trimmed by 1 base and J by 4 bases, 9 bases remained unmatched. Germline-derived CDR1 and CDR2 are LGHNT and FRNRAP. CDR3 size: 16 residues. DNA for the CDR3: TGTGCTAGTGGTTTGGACCGACAGGGAACAGGAGAGACCCAGTACTTC. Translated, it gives CASGLDRQGTGETQYF.

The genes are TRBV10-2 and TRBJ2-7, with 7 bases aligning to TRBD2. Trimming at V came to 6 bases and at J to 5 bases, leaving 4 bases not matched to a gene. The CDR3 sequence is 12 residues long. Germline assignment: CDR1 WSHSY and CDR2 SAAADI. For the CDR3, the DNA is TGCGCCAGCAGGGTAGCGGGCCACGAGCAGTACTTC. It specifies CASRVAGHEQYF.

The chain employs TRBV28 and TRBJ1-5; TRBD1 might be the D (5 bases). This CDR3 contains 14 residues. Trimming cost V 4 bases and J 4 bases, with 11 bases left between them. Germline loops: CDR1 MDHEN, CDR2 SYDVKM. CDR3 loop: CASSSGGANQPQHF. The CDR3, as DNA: TGTGCCAGCAGTTCGGGAGGGGCAAATCAGCCCCAGCATTTT.

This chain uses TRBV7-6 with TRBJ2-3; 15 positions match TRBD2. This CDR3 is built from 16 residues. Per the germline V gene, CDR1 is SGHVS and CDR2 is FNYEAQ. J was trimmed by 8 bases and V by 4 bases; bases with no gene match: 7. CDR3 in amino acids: CASSSGLAGGPGTQYF. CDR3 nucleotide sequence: TGTGCCAGCAGCTCTGGACTAGCGGGAGGGCCGGGTACGCAGTATTTT.

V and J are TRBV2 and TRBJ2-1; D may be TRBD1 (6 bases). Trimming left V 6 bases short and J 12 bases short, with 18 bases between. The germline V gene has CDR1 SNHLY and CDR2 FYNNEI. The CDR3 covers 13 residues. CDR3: CASSQGFMAGQFF. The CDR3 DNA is TGTGCCAGCAGCCAGGGGTTTATGGCGGGGCAGTTCTTC.

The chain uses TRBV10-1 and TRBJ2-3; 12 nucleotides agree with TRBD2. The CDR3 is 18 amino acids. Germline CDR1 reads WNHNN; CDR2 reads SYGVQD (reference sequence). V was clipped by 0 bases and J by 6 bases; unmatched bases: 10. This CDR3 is CASSESFPSGRATDTQYF. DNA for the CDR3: TGCGCCAGCAGTGAGTCGTTCCCTAGCGGGAGGGCTACGGATACGCAGTATTTT.

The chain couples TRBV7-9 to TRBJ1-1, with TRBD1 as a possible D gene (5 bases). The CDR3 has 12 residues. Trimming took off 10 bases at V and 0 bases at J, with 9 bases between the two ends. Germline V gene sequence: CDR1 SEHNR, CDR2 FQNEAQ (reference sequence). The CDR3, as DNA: TGTGCCACACAGGACATGAACACTGAAGCTTTCTTT. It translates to CATQDMNTEAFF.

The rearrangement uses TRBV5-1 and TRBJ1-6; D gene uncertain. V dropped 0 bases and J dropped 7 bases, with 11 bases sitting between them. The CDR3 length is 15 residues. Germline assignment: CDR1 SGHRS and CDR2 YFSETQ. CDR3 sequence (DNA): TGCGCCAGCAGCTTGGTGGCAGTAAGAAATTCACCCCTCCACTTT. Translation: CASSLVAVRNSPLHF. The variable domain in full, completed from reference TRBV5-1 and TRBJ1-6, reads KAGVTQTPRYLIKTRGQQVTLSCSPISGHRSVSWYQQTPGQGLQFLFEYFSETQRNKGNFPGRFSGRQFSNSRSEMNVSTLELGDSALYLCASSLVAVRNSPLHFGNGTRLTVT.

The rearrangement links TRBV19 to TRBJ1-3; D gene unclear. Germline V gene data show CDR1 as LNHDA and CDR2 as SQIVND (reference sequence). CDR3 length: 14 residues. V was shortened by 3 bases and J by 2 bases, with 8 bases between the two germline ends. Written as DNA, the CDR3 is TGTGCCAGTAGTATGGACTATCCTGGAAACACCATATATTTT. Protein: CASSMDYPGNTIYF.

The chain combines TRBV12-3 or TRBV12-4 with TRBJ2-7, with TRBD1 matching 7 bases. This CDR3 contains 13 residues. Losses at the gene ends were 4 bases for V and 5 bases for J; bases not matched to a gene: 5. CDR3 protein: CASSWRQGDEQYF. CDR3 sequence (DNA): TGTGCCAGCAGTTGGCGCCAGGGGGACGAGCAGTACTTC.

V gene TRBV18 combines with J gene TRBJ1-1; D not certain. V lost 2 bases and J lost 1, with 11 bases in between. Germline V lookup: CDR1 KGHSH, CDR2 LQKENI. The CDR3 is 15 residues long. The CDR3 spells CASSPDGLQNTEAFF. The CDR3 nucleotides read TGTGCCAGCTCACCAGATGGACTGCAGAACACTGAAGCTTTCTTT.

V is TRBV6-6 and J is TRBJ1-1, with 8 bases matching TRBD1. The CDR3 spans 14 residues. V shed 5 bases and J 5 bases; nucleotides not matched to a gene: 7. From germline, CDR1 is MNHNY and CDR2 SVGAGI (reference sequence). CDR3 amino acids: CASSPGQGSTEAFF. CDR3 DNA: TGTGCCAGCAGTCCTGGACAGGGATCGACTGAAGCTTTCTTT.

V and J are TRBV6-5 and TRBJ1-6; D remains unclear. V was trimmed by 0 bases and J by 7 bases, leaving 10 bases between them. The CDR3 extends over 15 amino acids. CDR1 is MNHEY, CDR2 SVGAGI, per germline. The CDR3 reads CASSYSVDWNSPLHF. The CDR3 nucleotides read TGTGCCAGCAGTTACTCGGTAGATTGGAATTCACCCCTCCACTTT.